What follows are 3 T cell receptor beta chains derived from one specimen sequenced in a study of CD8+ T cells in alopecia areata (dated by TCRdb to 2017 to 2018). The treatment or condition label on this specimen signifies: oral pan-JAK inhibitor, 5-10 mg twice daily. The receptor library was made with the immunoSEQ multiplex PCR assay. To provide template for TCR sequencing, every sample had RNA extracted and reverse transcribed into cDNA. TCRdb holds this immuneACCESS table with in-frame rearrangements only. Some clones are missing; in checked studies, unresolved V genes explain under half, and the rest has no known cause. Present in this sample are under 300,000 clones, 60% of which were seen just once. Together, the top ten hold around 0.92% of the sample. Sequenced here: CD4+ T cells sorted from blood, sampled between weeks 51 and 52, from a patient treated with tofacitinib. The receptors come from a human donor with alopecia areata.

With regard to this clone: The same CDR3 is also encoded by other DNA sequences in this sample. The gene calls are TRBV6-5 and TRBJ1-5; D is unclear. This CDR3 contains 13 residues. Trimming pared 2 bases from V and 4 bases from J, leaving 6 bases between. Germline CDR1 reads MNHEY; CDR2 reads SVGAGI. In nucleotides, the CDR3 is TGTGCCAGCAGTTACGGAAGGAATCAGCCCCAGCATTTT. Encoded protein: CASSYGRNQPQHF.

The CDR3 nucleotides read TGTGCCAGCAGTGACGGTCAGTACACTGAAGCTTTCTTT. Residues: CASSDGQYTEAFF. The chain carries TRBV6-1 and TRBJ1-1; D uncertain. This CDR3 contains 13 residues. Looked up from germline, CDR1 is MNHNS and CDR2 is SASEGT. V dropped 3 bases and J dropped 3 bases, with 8 bases sitting between them.

The chain joins TRBV2 to TRBJ1-5, with 8 bases that match TRBD1. This CDR3 has 13 residues. CDR1 is SNHLY, CDR2 FYNNEI, per germline. Trimming at V came to 8 bases and at J to 3 bases, leaving 3 bases not matched to a gene. The CDR3 region is CASGQGPNQPQHF. The CDR3 bases are TGTGCCAGCGGACAGGGCCCCAATCAGCCCCAGCATTTT.